What follows is one TCR beta chain and its context. What it binds is not known. The source of the sample is a study of OX40 agonist ivuxolimab in advanced cancers. Study-wide context: Of the patients, three showed partial responses, one with hepatocellular carcinoma and two with cutaneous melanoma.

General study findings and limits: Relatively little clonal expansion, among the lowest observed, appeared in partial responders at 0.1-3.0 mg/kg. At 0.1 to 3.0 mg/kg and by week 6, CD4+ and CD8+ T cells in the blood had expanded clonally. Researchers did not determine the expanded peripheral T cells' antigen specificity.

Sequenced by immunoSEQ multiplex PCR; TCRdb stores in-frame clones only, minus some. The sample holds around 72,000 clones, approximately 84% seen once. Germline V CDR1 and CDR2: SNHLY, FYNNEI. With 6 bases clipped from V and 0 bases from J, the junction kept 10 bases outside the gene matches. This CDR3 has 17 amino acids. The chain links TRBV2 to TRBJ1-5; TRBD1 matches 8 bases. The source material was CD4+ or CD8+ T cells sorted from blood, sampled in a trial of the OX40 agonist ivuxolimab. The TCR originated in an adult with an advanced solid tumor such as melanoma, head and neck, liver or kidney cancer. CDR3 sequence reads: CASSYGQGPYSNQPQHF. In DNA, the CDR3 is TGTGCCAGCAGCTACGGACAGGGACCTTATAGCAATCAGCCCCAGCATTTT.